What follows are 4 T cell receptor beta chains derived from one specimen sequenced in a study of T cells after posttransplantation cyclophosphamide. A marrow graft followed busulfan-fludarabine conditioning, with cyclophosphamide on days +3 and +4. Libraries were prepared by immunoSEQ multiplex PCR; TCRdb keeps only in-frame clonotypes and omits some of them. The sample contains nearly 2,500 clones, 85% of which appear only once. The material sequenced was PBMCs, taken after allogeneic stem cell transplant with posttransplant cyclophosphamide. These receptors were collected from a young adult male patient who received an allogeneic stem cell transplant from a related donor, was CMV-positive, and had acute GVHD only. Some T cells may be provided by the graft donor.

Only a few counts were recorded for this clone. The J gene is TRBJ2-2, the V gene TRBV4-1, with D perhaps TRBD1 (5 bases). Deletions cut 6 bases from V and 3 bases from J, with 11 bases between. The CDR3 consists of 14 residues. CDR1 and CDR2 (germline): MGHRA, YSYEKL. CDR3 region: CASRIKGDTGELFF. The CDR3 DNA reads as TGCGCCAGCAGGATTAAAGGGGACACCGGGGAGCTGTTTTTT.

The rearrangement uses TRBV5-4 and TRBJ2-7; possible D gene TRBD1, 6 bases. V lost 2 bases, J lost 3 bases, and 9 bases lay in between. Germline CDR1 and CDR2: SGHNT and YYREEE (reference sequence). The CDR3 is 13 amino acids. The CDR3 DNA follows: TGTGCCAGCAGCTTCCCGACAGGCTACGAGCAGTACTTC. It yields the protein CASSFPTGYEQYF.

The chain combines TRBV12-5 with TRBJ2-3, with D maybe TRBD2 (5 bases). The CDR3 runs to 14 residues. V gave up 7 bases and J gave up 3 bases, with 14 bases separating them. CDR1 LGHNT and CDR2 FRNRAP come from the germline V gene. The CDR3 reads CASVEAGGTDTQYF. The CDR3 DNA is TGTGCTAGTGTCGAGGCAGGAGGTACAGATACGCAGTATTTT.

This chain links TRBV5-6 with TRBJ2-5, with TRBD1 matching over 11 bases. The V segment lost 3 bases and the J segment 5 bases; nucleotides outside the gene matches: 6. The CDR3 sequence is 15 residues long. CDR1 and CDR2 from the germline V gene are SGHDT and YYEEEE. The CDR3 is CASSYGTGGGETQYF. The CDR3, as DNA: TGTGCCAGCAGCTACGGGACAGGGGGAGGGGAGACCCAGTACTTC.